These T cell receptor beta chains were read from a single sample in a study of shared clonotypes between healthy human individuals. The assay was immunoSEQ multiplex PCR, and TCRdb's table has in-frame clones only and misses some. The table records roughly 2 million clones, 85% to 95% of them present only once. The sequenced sample consisted of naive CD4+ T cells sorted from blood. The receptor source for this set is a man between 18 and 35 years old in good health. CDR3s leave out the opening cysteine and the closing phenylalanine or tryptophan. A D gene is named only where the DNA matches it firmly. The size entry is marked missing in some rows and otherwise reads once, few, many or a size class.

ATSTGGLGNTIY,NA,NA,TRBV15
ASSQWPGRGKTTGELF,NA,NA,TRBV23-1
AISEIDRVPQH,NA,TRBD1,TRBV10-3
ASSEEHEAF,NA,NA,TRBV2
ASSQEGAWTSGRGNEQF,NA,TRBD2,TRBV4-3
ASRGRVNTGELF,NA,TRBD2,TRBV7-2
AWSGARGFPLNTEAF,NA,TRBD1,TRBV30
ASSRWGTNSYEQY,NA,NA,TRBV5-6
ASSFPGERSYEQY,NA,NA,TRBV19
ASSQDRGEAF,NA,TRBD1,TRBV7-3
ASSDGKGGSNQPQH,NA,NA,TRBV2
ASSYSSLAWSYEQY,NA,NA,TRBV6-5
ASSRTSGGSTQY,NA,TRBD2,TRBV28
ASSYPGQGRHASSYEQY,NA,TRBD1,TRBV5-1
ASSEMASTDTQY,NA,NA,TRBV2
ASSWGSYNEQF,once,NA,TRBV7-9
ASSSGSGRPSALH,NA,NA,TRBV27
ASAAVAGGIYEQY,NA,TRBD2,TRBV6-5
ASSFSLAQYEQY,NA,NA,TRBV7-9
ASSYPGASTDTQY,NA,NA,TRBV5-1
ASSPAGVDREKLF,NA,NA,TRBV28
ASSSRDRRNQPQH,NA,TRBD1,TRBV6-5
ASNRGGMDSRSTEAF,NA,NA,TRBV5-4
ASSPGTIAYEQY,NA,TRBD2,TRBV7-2
ASSFDSLGEQY,NA,NA,TRBV6-6
ASSKRAGEAF,NA,NA,TRBV5-6
AWSVRLNTEAF,NA,NA,TRBV30
ASSSTGELF,NA,NA,TRBV5-1
ASSESPGQGFAYNSPLH,NA,TRBD1,TRBV6-1
ASSDQGGGPQH,NA,NA,TRBV2
ASSSGESVPEAF,once,NA,TRBV5-4
ASSRDRVPYGYT,NA,TRBD1,TRBV5-1
ASSAGTFDNSPLH,NA,NA,TRBV28
ASSLPNTGELF,NA,NA,TRBV27
ASTGQGNTEAF,NA,TRBD1,TRBV6-5
ASSPRQGAPVSGYT,few,NA,TRBV27
ASSYGLAEEETQY,NA,TRBD2,TRBV6-5
AISGQTITGELF,once,NA,TRBV10-3
ASSIQGQGAFETQY,NA,TRBD1,TRBV7-6
ASSSDGQTYEQY,NA,NA,TRBV5-1
ASSPGTSPEQY,NA,TRBD2,TRBV6-5
ASSEYRVPTTEAF,few,NA,TRBV2
ASSFGTGGNTGELF,NA,TRBD1,TRBV5-1
ASSYSKRVNTEAF,NA,NA,TRBV6-5
ASSYRGAGYT,NA,TRBD1,TRBV5-1
ASSWDRGRVPSTDTQY,NA,TRBD1,TRBV5-1
ASSPWDSSYNEQF,once,NA,TRBV18
ASSVTTGSTEAF,once,TRBD1,TRBV5-1
ASRGQGIIYNEQF,NA,TRBD1,TRBV2
ASSEGGPYDEQY,NA,NA,TRBV25-1
ASSLVAVGGNQPQH,NA,NA,TRBV27
ASSYSMGLPYEQY,NA,NA,TRBV6-5
ASSRTGIEPQH,NA,TRBD1,TRBV6-4
AWSTSSYEQY,NA,NA,TRBV30
ASSQGTGYGYT,NA,NA,TRBV18
AWSWLAVHTGELF,NA,TRBD2,TRBV30
ASSAGLAGETQY,NA,TRBD2,TRBV2